The clone carrying this T cell receptor beta chain was seen more than once but under ten times. Germline V gene data show CDR1 as SGHNT and CDR2 as YYREEE (reference sequence). The CDR3 spans 14 residues. V gave up 4 bases and J gave up 4 bases, with 15 bases separating them. Here immunoSEQ multiplex PCR was the method, and the copy in TCRdb shows in-frame clones only, minus some. This table holds about 100,000 clones, 60% to 85% found once. These data originate in a study of blood T cell repertoires in COVID-19. The rearrangement uses TRBV5-4 and TRBJ2-7, with a possible D match to TRBD1 (6 bases). Sample: peripheral blood. The receptor was derived from a man aged 45 to 65 who had recovered from COVID-19. CDR3 nucleotide sequence: TGTGCCAGCAGCCTAGGACAGATTCCTTACGAGCAGTACTTC. Its translation: CASSLGQIPYEQYF.